The 32 T cell receptor beta chains below come from one sample, sequenced in a study of tumor-infiltrating lymphocytes in primary liver carcinoma. Unsorted whole blood yielded blood RNA, and germline DNA was extracted as well. The researchers produced TCR beta cDNA from roughly 500 ng total RNA with a constant-region primer. It was through three nested multiplex PCR rounds of slightly modified ARM-PCR that TCR beta libraries arose. The study ran its first two PCR rounds for 9 to 10 cycles each, using TRBV1-TRBV30 forward primers and a C-beta reverse primer. TCRdb processed the multiplex PCR reads anew with MiXCR; each CDR3 protein has one entry. The sample shows about 310,000 distinct CDR3 sequences, roughly 60% of them seen only once. Sequencing used peripheral blood. The receptors originated from a woman aged 25-40 years with primary liver carcinoma and hepatitis B virus infection.

This clonotype has a handful of counts. The chain links TRBV4-3 to TRBJ1-4; 8 bases line up with TRBD1. The CDR3 consists of 15 residues. V was clipped by 0 bases and J by 10 bases; unmatched bases: 7. Germline CDR1 LGHNA, CDR2 YSLEER. CDR3: CASSQDRTGIGKLFF. The CDR3 DNA reads as TGCGCCAGCAGCCAAGATCGGACAGGGATTGGAAAACTGTTTTTT.

This chain joins TRBV11-2 and TRBJ2-3; D unresolved. V was shortened by 1 base and J by 2 bases, with 7 bases between the two germline ends. Per germline, CDR1 SGHAT and CDR2 FQNNGV. The CDR3 extends over 14 amino acids. CDR3 residues: CASSLGQITDTQYF. CDR3 coding DNA: TGTGCCAGCAGCTTAGGGCAGATCACAGATACGCAGTATTTT.

As regards this clonotype: One base away lies a much larger clone, so this may be a sequencing read error. This chain uses TRBV5-1 with TRBJ2-1; D ambiguous. CDR1 is SGHRS, CDR2 YFSETQ, per germline. V dropped 6 bases and J dropped 2 bases, with 12 bases sitting between them. The CDR3 length is 14 residues. CDR3 in DNA: TGCGCCAGCAACGAGACTTTCGCCTACAATGAGCAGTTCTTC. Encoded protein: CASNETFAYNEQFF.

Concerning this clonotype: Likely a read error: the CDR3 ends without its conserved phenylalanine or tryptophan. This chain uses TRBV11-3 with TRBJ2-2; D assignment may be TRBD1 or TRBD2 (5 bases each). Germline CDR1 SGHNT, CDR2 YENEEA. This CDR3 is built from 16 residues. DNA for the CDR3: TGTGCCAGCAGCGAAGCCGGGGCAGTTCTCACCAGGGAGCTGTTTTCT. It yields the protein CASSEAGAVLTRELFS.

This clonotype showed up just a few times. The rearrangement uses TRBV4-2 and TRBJ2-3, with D possibly TRBD2 on 6 matching bases. In germline, CDR1 is LGHNA, CDR2 YNFKEQ. The CDR3 runs 14 residues. The V gene lost 4 bases and the J gene lost 5 bases, with 13 bases spanning the gap. The CDR3: CASSRLSSEDTQYF. In DNA, the CDR3 is TGTGCCAGCAGCCGGCTCTCTAGCGAAGATACGCAGTATTTT.

In regard to this clonotype: A junction end diverges from the germline sequence, so it may reflect a read error. The chain uses TRBV11-2 and TRBJ2-3, with 8 bases aligning to TRBD2. The CDR3 loop spans 16 amino acids. Per germline, CDR1 SGHAT and CDR2 FQNNGV. The CDR3 nucleotides read TGTGTCAGCAGCATCCTCAGAGCGGGAGCGGGGGATACACAGTATTTT. Protein sequence: CVSSILRAGAGDTQYF. Looking up the rest from reference TRBV11-2 and TRBJ2-3 gives the full variable domain: EAGVAQSPRYKIIEKRQSVAFWCNPISGHATLYWYQQILGQGPKLLIQFQNNGVVDDSQLPKDRFSAERLKGVDSTLKIQPAKLEDSAVYLCVSSILRAGAGDTQYFGPGTRLTVL.

To note about this clonotype: One end of the junction is discordant with germline, which a read error may explain. This sequence joins TRBV11-2 and TRBJ2-5; 7 bases line up with TRBD1. Germline CDR1 and CDR2: SGHAT and FQNNGV. This CDR3 contains 13 residues. The chain's CDR3 is CASSKGQQETQYF. In nucleotides, the CDR3 is TGTGCCAGCAGCAAGGGACAGCAAGAGACCCAATACTTC.

This chain uses TRBV5-4 with TRBJ1-6, with 9 bases identical to TRBD1. Per the germline V gene, CDR1 is SGHNT and CDR2 is YYREEE (reference sequence). Trimming at V came to 4 bases and at J to 9 bases, leaving 8 bases not matched to a gene. There are 15 residues in the CDR3. CDR3 region: CASSPGGDRASPLHF. CDR3 bases: TGTGCCAGCAGCCCTGGAGGGGACAGGGCTTCACCCCTCCACTTT.

Comment on this clonotype: A much larger clone lies one base from this, so it may be a read error. This chain uses TRBV4-3 with TRBJ2-7, with 10 bases fitting TRBD1. Germline assignment: CDR1 LGHNA and CDR2 YSLEER. The trim removed 3 bases at V and 5 bases at J, leaving 10 bases unmatched. The CDR3 sequence is 16 residues long. The CDR3 region has the DNA TGCGCCAGCAGCCACGTCACGGACAGGGGGTACAACGAGCAGTACTTC. Its translation: CASSHVTDRGYNEQYF.

The chain links TRBV12-3 or TRBV12-4 to TRBJ2-2, with TRBD1 matching over 8 bases. There are 16 residues in the CDR3. V shed 7 bases and J 7 bases; nucleotides not matched to a gene: 14. The CDR3 DNA follows: TGTGCCAGCAATTTGTCGGGACAGGCTCCCGGCGGGGAGCTGTTTTTT. Protein sequence: CASNLSGQAPGGELFF.

With respect to this clonotype: A read error may account for a junction end that differs from germline. The chain carries TRBV13 and TRBJ2-7; 7 bases fit TRBD1. Germline V CDR1 and CDR2: PRHDT, FYEKMQ (reference sequence). The CDR3 has 14 residues. The CDR3 DNA follows: TGTGCGAGCAGCGCGACAGGGTCAACCTACGAGCTGTACTTC. Encoded protein: CASSATGSTYELYF. Using reference TRBV13 and TRBJ2-7 for the parts outside the CDR3, the full variable domain is AAGVIQSPRHLIKEKRETATLKCYPIPRHDTVYWYQQGPGQDPQFLISFYEKMQSDKGSIPDRFSAQQFSDYHSELNMSSLELGDSALYFCASSATGSTYELYFGPGTRLTVT.

For this clonotype: It may be a read error: a sequence one base away is much more abundant. The V call is TRBV12-3 or TRBV12-4, the J call TRBJ1-2; 7 bases agree with TRBD1. The V segment lost 10 bases and the J segment 4 bases; nucleotides outside the gene matches: 9. The CDR3 is made up of 13 amino acids. This CDR3 reads CAIRRTGIYGYTF. CDR3 DNA: TGTGCCATCAGACGGACAGGAATCTATGGCTACACCTTC.

This clonotype was counted ten times or more. The chain links TRBV12-5 to TRBJ2-4, with 7 bases identical to TRBD2. With 2 bases clipped from V and 8 bases from J, the junction kept 6 bases outside the gene matches. Germline V gene data show CDR1 as LGHNT and CDR2 as FRNRAP. The CDR3 consists of 14 residues. The CDR3 region has the DNA TGTGCTAGTGGTTTGTCCTGGGGAGGGGACATTCAGTACTTC. Translating gives CASGLSWGGDIQYF.

There are a few counts of this clonotype. This chain connects TRBV5-1 to TRBJ2-2, with 8 bases lining up with TRBD2. Trimming cost V 0 bases and J 6 bases; bases outside gene matches: 4. This CDR3 is 15 amino acids long. CDR1 and CDR2 from the germline V gene are SGHRS and YFSETQ. The CDR3 loop is CASSLGSGSSGELFF. In DNA form, the CDR3 reads TGCGCCAGCAGCTTGGGCAGCGGGAGTTCCGGGGAGCTGTTTTTT.

The table lists this clonotype with many counts. The chain is built from TRBV12-3 or TRBV12-4 and TRBJ2-7; the D gene could be TRBD1 or TRBD2 (5 bases each). The CDR3 is made up of 15 amino acids. The V end was cut by 3 bases, the J end by 6 bases, with 18 bases between. CDR3 coding DNA: TGTGCCAGCAGTTTCTCCGGGACCGGCCCAAGCGAGCAGTACTTC. Translated, it gives CASSFSGTGPSEQYF.

Details on this clonotype: No conserved phenylalanine or tryptophan ends this CDR3, so it is likely a read error. No DNA is shown, since the ends of the CDR3 on it are uncertain; the CDR3 is the one TCRdb lists. The J gene is TRBJ2-3, the V gene TRBV11-1. The CDR3 has 14 amino acids, counting both end residues. Germline loops: CDR1 SGHAT, CDR2 FQDESV (reference sequence). CDR3 region: CASNWWGSTDTQYS.

CDR3: CASSFAGWSETQYF. The CDR3 nucleotides are TGTGCCAGCAGTTTTGCGGGATGGTCGGAGACCCAGTACTTC. The V gene is TRBV12-3 or TRBV12-4, the J gene TRBJ2-5; weak D call: TRBD2 (6 bases). The CDR3 is 14 amino acids. V was shortened by 3 bases and J by 5 bases, with 13 bases between the two germline ends.

This clonotype was observed a few times. The V and J genes are TRBV5-4 and TRBJ1-4; no clear D. Germline loops: CDR1 SGHNT, CDR2 YYREEE (reference sequence). V was pared by 2 bases and J by 8 bases, with 10 bases between. The CDR3 totals 13 residues. In nucleotides, the CDR3 is TGTGCCAGCAGCTTAGGACCCCGGGAAAAACTGTTTTTT. It yields the protein CASSLGPREKLFF.

Turning to this clonotype: The junction departs from germline at one end; a sequencing error may be responsible. The chain recombines TRBV6-5 with TRBJ2-7; 9 bases match TRBD1. Per the germline V gene, CDR1 is MNHEY and CDR2 is SVGAGI. This CDR3 is built from 13 residues. CDR3 residues: CVSMPGQGAEQYF. DNA for the CDR3: TGTGTCAGCATGCCGGGACAGGGAGCCGAGCAGTACTTC.

A single count supports this clonotype. This CDR3 fails to terminate in the conserved phenylalanine or tryptophan, so it likely reflects a read error. This chain uses TRBV28 with TRBJ2-3; 8 positions match TRBD1. J lost 7 bases, V lost 4 bases, and 10 bases had no gene match. The CDR3 is made up of 15 amino acids. Germline V lookup: CDR1 MDHEN, CDR2 SYDVKM. The DNA of the CDR3 is TGTGCCAGCAGTTCCCTCGGACAGGGAATAAATACGCAGTATTTG. This sequence encodes CASSSLGQGINTQYL.

Turning to this clonotype: Just one base apart from a much larger clone, this may be a read error. V is TRBV6-6 and J is TRBJ2-1; possible D gene TRBD1, 6 bases. The CDR3 contains 13 residues. The germline V gene encodes CDR1 MNHNY and CDR2 SVGAGI (reference sequence). CDR3 protein: CASSLSTRGSQLF. The CDR3 DNA reads TGTGCCAGCAGTCTCTCTACCAGGGGCTCGCAGTTATTC.

This clonotype was seen repeatedly, ten times or more. The chain is built from TRBV6-1 and TRBJ2-1; tentative D call: TRBD1 (6 bases). Per the germline V gene, CDR1 is MNHNS and CDR2 is SASEGT. CDR3 length equals 13 residues. Trimming left V 10 bases short and J 9 bases short, with 19 bases between. CDR3 protein: CAIHLTADSEQFF. In DNA form, the CDR3 reads TGTGCCATTCATTTAACAGCGGACAGTGAGCAGTTCTTC.

The rearrangement uses TRBV13 and TRBJ1-1; D is undetermined. The CDR3 runs to 13 residues. Germline CDR1 reads PRHDT; CDR2 reads FYEKMQ (reference sequence). V was clipped by 2 bases and J by 7 bases, with 11 bases between them. CDR3 region: CASSLRGYGEAFF. The CDR3 DNA is TGTGCCAGCAGCTTAAGAGGGTACGGTGAAGCTTTCTTT.

The table lists this clonotype with a few counts. V is TRBV6-1 and J is TRBJ2-6; no reliable D call. Germline CDR1 and CDR2: MNHNS and SASEGT. This CDR3 comprises 15 residues. V was trimmed by 2 bases and J by 4 bases, leaving 9 bases between them. CDR3: CASSEFSQGANVLTF. The CDR3 DNA reads TGTGCCAGCAGTGAATTCTCCCAAGGGGCCAACGTCCTGACTTTC.

V is TRBV12-3 or TRBV12-4 and J is TRBJ2-3; 9 bases map to TRBD2. With 6 bases clipped from V and 7 bases from J, the junction kept 14 bases outside the gene matches. The length of the CDR3 is 16 residues. This CDR3 reads CASSQFIAGGGNTQYF. CDR3 nucleotide sequence: TGTGCCAGCAGCCAATTCATCGCGGGAGGGGGAAATACGCAGTATTTT.

Remarks on this clonotype: The junction does not match germline at one end; this may be a read error. CDR3: CVSSLTVSSYEQYF. The DNA for the CDR3 is TGTGTCAGCAGCTTGACGGTTAGCTCCTACGAGCAGTACTTC. V and J are TRBV5-4 and TRBJ2-7; D is uncertain. The CDR3 runs to 14 residues. Germline values: CDR1 SGHNT, CDR2 YYREEE (reference sequence). Full variable domain (outside the CDR3, taken from reference TRBV5-4 and TRBJ2-7): ETGVTQSPTHLIKTRGQQVTLRCSSQSGHNTVSWYQQALGQGPQFIFQYYREEENGRGNFPPRFSGLQFPNYSSELNVNALELDDSALYLCVSSLTVSSYEQYFGPGTRLTVT.

The rearrangement uses TRBV6-6 and TRBJ2-6, with D tentatively TRBD2 (7 bases). V lost 6 bases to trimming and J lost 1 base, with 16 bases between them. This CDR3 region has 17 residues. The germline V gene encodes CDR1 MNHNY and CDR2 SVGAGI (reference sequence). CDR3: CASSIIGGASGANVLTF. The CDR3 nucleotides read TGTGCCAGCAGCATAATAGGGGGGGCGTCTGGGGCCAACGTCCTGACTTTC.

The J gene is TRBJ2-5, the V gene TRBV6-2 or TRBV6-3; 12 bases are shared with TRBD2. CDR1 is MNHEY and CDR2 is SVGEGT in the germline V gene. The J segment lost 4 bases and the V segment lost 7 bases, leaving 7 bases of the junction unmatched. This CDR3 comprises 15 residues. The CDR3 is CASISSGRGRETQYF. CDR3 nucleotide sequence: TGTGCCAGCATTTCTAGCGGGAGGGGACGAGAGACCCAGTACTTC.

About this clonotype: Given the absence of the conserved phenylalanine or tryptophan at the CDR3 end, a read error is likely. This chain links TRBV4-2 with TRBJ2-3, with 10 bases matching TRBD2. Germline loops: CDR1 LGHNA, CDR2 YNFKEQ. V trimming: 0 bases; J trimming: 3 bases; junction bases outside the gene matches: 0. This CDR3 has 15 amino acids. The CDR3 loop reads CASSQELAGTDTQYY. CDR3 nucleotides: TGTGCCAGCAGCCAAGAACTAGCGGGGACAGATACGCAGTATTAT.

This clonotype was detected only a few times. The CDR3 sequence: CASSRTATYEQYF. CDR3 nucleotide sequence: TGTGCCAGCAGCCGGACCGCGACCTACGAGCAGTACTTC. The gene calls are TRBV7-9 and TRBJ2-7; D not certain. Germline CDR1 reads SEHNR; CDR2 reads FQNEAQ (reference sequence). Trimming stripped 5 bases from V and 2 bases from J, with 10 bases between. This CDR3 is 13 amino acids long.

Notes on this clonotype: Since a much larger clone is just one base distant, this may be a read error. The rearrangement joins TRBV29-1 to TRBJ2-7, with 10 bases aligning to TRBD2. The V gene's germline CDR1 is SQVTM and CDR2 ANQGSEA. The CDR3 sequence is 15 residues long. Trimming cost V 6 bases and J 0 bases; bases outside gene matches: 8. The CDR3 coding sequence is TGCAGCGTCGCGGGGGCTAGCGGGAGCTCCTACGAGCAGTACTTC. Translating it yields CSVAGASGSSYEQYF.

As for this clonotype: A much larger clone lies one base from this, so it may be a read error. The chain links TRBV12-3 or TRBV12-4 to TRBJ1-4; tentative D call: TRBD1 (6 bases). This CDR3 is built from 15 residues. In DNA form, the CDR3 reads TGTGTCAGCAGCCGCCCTTTAGGGGGATTCGGAAAACTGTTTTTT. It specifies CVSSRPLGGFGKLFF.